This T cell receptor beta chain was profiled in a study of post-analysis software for immune sequencing data. On the study more broadly: Clinical courses comprised relapsing-remitting, secondary progressive and progressive-relapsing multiple sclerosis. Study-level findings and limits: Five TRBV segments, including TRBV5-6, TRBV5-1 and TRBV20-1, were more frequent in patients than controls. Normalized Chao1 diversity was significantly reduced in patients versus controls.

Unique molecular identifiers featured in each of the TCR beta cDNA libraries. One entry per CDR3 protein results from TCRdb running MiXCR on the PCR reads. The sample has hundreds of thousands of distinct CDR3 sequences; around 27% are singletons. This clonotype came up a few times. What it binds is not known. Its ends do not fully match the called genes, so a read error is possible. Germline V gene lookup returns CDR1 LGHNA and CDR2 YSLEER. The CDR3 extends over 14 amino acids. The rearrangement uses TRBV4-3 and TRBJ2-5, with D uncertain. Sequenced material: blood. The sequence was collected from a girl under 18 with multiple sclerosis. This CDR3 reads CTSSQDLYQETQYF. CDR3 coding DNA: TGCACCAGCAGCCAAGATCTGTACCAAGAGACCCAGTACTTC.